This T cell receptor beta chain was identified during a study of T cell responses to AZD1222 COVID-19 vaccine. The study, taken as a whole, reports: Unmutated variant regions are reportedly the target of nearly half of TCRs that are spike-specific. With two AZD1222 doses given, Spike-specific TCR breadth and depth both rose.

Profiled with immunoSEQ multiplex PCR; TCRdb holds only in-frame clones, not every one. This sample carries more than 95,000 clones, about 90% of them seen once, and the ten largest clones take approximately 4.5%. Comment on this clone: Its matching antigen is unknown.

Germline CDR1 is SGHTA and CDR2 is FQGNSA. There are 15 residues in the CDR3. V was pared by 5 bases and J by 3 bases, with 16 bases between. The TCR sequence derives from an adult in good health. The rearrangement links TRBV7-2 to TRBJ1-1; D possibly corresponds to TRBD1 (6 bases). The sample consisted of peripheral blood, taken on day 0 of AZD1222 vaccination. The CDR3 DNA sequence: TGTGCCAGCAGCAAAGGAGGGGGTTTGGACACTGAAGCTTTCTTT. Its protein product is CASSKGGGLDTEAFF.